This is a list of T cell receptor beta chains from one sample in a study of Tregs in tolerant kidney transplant recipients. These receptors have no identified antigens. Produced via immunoSEQ multiplex PCR; TCRdb's table is partial and in-frame only. This repertoire shows approximately 17,000 clones, around 60% found once; its top ten account for approximately 3%. The specimen was Tregs from blood cultured with allogeneic cells. The receptor source for this set is a human donor in good health. CDR3s include the opening cysteine and the closing phenylalanine or tryptophan. Each record gives: CDR3 protein, V gene.

CASSPRPEVDEQFF	TRBV4-1
CASKTQGAIDTQYF	TRBV5-1
CASSMDSGLYGYTF	TRBV19
CASSVDRHNEQFF	TRBV9
CARGVRAGPYEQYF	TRBV6-6
CASRSGNSRETQYF	TRBV5-4
CASSPRLVNTGELFF	TRBV9
CASSLALLAGNINEQFF	TRBV7-6
CASSFTTILDYGYTF	TRBV4-2
CASSPSNGQVGYF	TRBV18
CASSLGGVGRGPTEAFF	TRBV7-9
CASSVRGSSYNEQFF	TRBV11-3
CASTARGGSNTGELFF	TRBV6-6
CASSPVRGGEQYF	TRBV7-7
CASSQDPGGGYTF	TRBV7-2
CASSSYSNQPQHF	TRBV11-1
CASSRSPGIQETQYF	TRBV18
CASRLALAGTDTQYF	TRBV11-2
CASSQQAGGQETQYF	TRBV4-2
CASSPTGSSYEQYF	TRBV2
CASSLVAGGGDTQYF	TRBV7-2
CAIPRFPWANVLTF	TRBV10-3
CASSLVGQNTDTQYF	TRBV5-1
CASSQDGQSRPQHF	TRBV18
CASSPRRSAREQYF	TRBV7-2
CASSLSGPDEQFF	TRBV7-2
CASSSGQVNEQYF	TRBV7-6
CASSPKSTGVGIEQYF	TRBV18
CASSLQGRSTEAFF	TRBV7-3
CASMDGQTSYEQYF	TRBV28
CAWSLGDRGRPQHF	TRBV30
CAWSAPAINEKLFF	TRBV30